These T cell receptor beta chains were read from a single sample in a study of CD8+CD57+ T cells in acquired aplastic anemia. From the reads, TCRdb called clonotypes with MiXCR, one entry per CDR3 protein. The sample lists 200,000 to 300,000 distinct CDR3 sequences, 65% to 90% occurring once. Sequencing was done on a sample of sorted CD4+, CD8+, or CD8+CD57+ T cells (not recorded which) from PBMCs. These receptors were obtained from a human donor with aplastic anemia. CDR3s include the opening cysteine and the closing phenylalanine or tryptophan. Fields, in order: D gene, J gene, CDR3 length, clone size, V gene, CDR3 protein, CDR3 DNA. D genes are given only for firm matches. Some rows mark clone size as missing; the rest say once, few, many or name a class of expanded clone.

d_call: -
j_call: TRBJ1-6
cdr3_length: 14
clone_size: -
v_call: TRBV7-6
cdr3_aa: CASSLSSYNSPLSF
cdr3_nt: TGTGCCAGCAGCTTGAGTTCCTATAATTCACCCCTCTCTTTT

d_call: -
j_call: TRBJ1-2
cdr3_length: 14
clone_size: -
v_call: TRBV7-9
cdr3_aa: CASGPAGGGYAYTF
cdr3_nt: TGTGCCAGCGGCCCTGCGGGGGGTGGTTATGCCTACACCTTC

d_call: -
j_call: TRBJ1-1
cdr3_length: 13
clone_size: -
v_call: TRBV29-1
cdr3_aa: CSVDGRGNTEAFF
cdr3_nt: TGCAGCGTTGATGGCAGGGGGAACACTGAAGCTTTCTTT

d_call: -
j_call: TRBJ2-7
cdr3_length: 14
clone_size: -
v_call: TRBV2
cdr3_aa: CASRVGGFDTQYFF
cdr3_nt: TGTGCCAGCAGGGTTGGGGGCTTTGATACGCAGTATTTTTTC

d_call: -
j_call: TRBJ2-3
cdr3_length: 14
clone_size: -
v_call: TRBV7-3
cdr3_aa: CASSLAGRNNEQYF
cdr3_nt: TGTGCCAGCAGCTTGGCAGGGCGTAACAATGAGCAGTATTTT

d_call: TRBD1
j_call: TRBJ2-5
cdr3_length: 15
clone_size: few
v_call: TRBV20-1
cdr3_aa: CSARDGDRAMKTQYF
cdr3_nt: TGCAGTGCTAGAGACGGGGACAGAGCCATGAAGACCCAGTACTTC

d_call: TRBD2
j_call: TRBJ2-1
cdr3_length: 15
clone_size: once
v_call: TRBV19
cdr3_aa: CASSIAGGSTGEQFF
cdr3_nt: TGTGCCAGTAGTATAGCGGGAGGATCCACCGGGGAGCAGTTCTTC

d_call: -
j_call: TRBJ2-5
cdr3_length: 14
clone_size: -
v_call: TRBV7-3
cdr3_aa: CATSRDSQQETQCF
cdr3_nt: TGTGCCACCTCAAGAGATAGTCAGCAAGAGACCCAGTGCTTC

d_call: -
j_call: TRBJ2-5
cdr3_length: 13
clone_size: -
v_call: TRBV5-8
cdr3_aa: CATSLAREETQYF
cdr3_nt: TGTGCCACCAGCTTAGCAAGGGAGGAAACCCAGTACTTC

d_call: -
j_call: TRBJ2-5
cdr3_length: 13
clone_size: few
v_call: TRBV7-8
cdr3_aa: CASSAGPKETQYF
cdr3_nt: TGCGCCAGCAGTGCTGGGCCTAAAGAGACCCAGTACTTC

d_call: -
j_call: TRBJ2-2
cdr3_length: 12
clone_size: few
v_call: TRBV7-9
cdr3_aa: CASSFESGGLFF
cdr3_nt: TGTGCCAGCAGCTTTGAAAGCGGCGGGCTGTTTTTT

d_call: -
j_call: TRBJ2-5
cdr3_length: 14
clone_size: -
v_call: TRBV7-9
cdr3_aa: CATSRGSEQTTQYF
cdr3_nt: TGTGCCACCAGCAGAGGTAGCGAGCAAACGACCCAGTACTTC

d_call: -
j_call: TRBJ2-5
cdr3_length: 14
clone_size: -
v_call: TRBV7-9
cdr3_aa: CASSIESGRETQDF
cdr3_nt: TGTGCCAGCAGCATTGAAAGCGGGCGAGAGACCCAGGACTTC

d_call: TRBD1
j_call: TRBJ1-4
cdr3_length: 15
clone_size: -
v_call: TRBV20-1
cdr3_aa: CSARDGDRGDEKLFF
cdr3_nt: TGCAGTGCTAGAGACGGGGACAGGGGAGATGAAAAACTGTTTTTT

d_call: -
j_call: TRBJ2-5
cdr3_length: 14
clone_size: -
v_call: TRBV7-8
cdr3_aa: CATSIGIQQETKDF
cdr3_nt: TGTGCCACCAGCATAGGCATCCAGCAAGAAACCAAGGACTTC

d_call: -
j_call: TRBJ1-2
cdr3_length: 13
clone_size: -
v_call: TRBV20-1
cdr3_aa: CSAGGQGLGGYTF
cdr3_nt: TGCAGTGCTGGGGGGCAGGGGTTAGGTGGCTACACCTTC

d_call: -
j_call: TRBJ1-1
cdr3_length: 15
clone_size: few
v_call: TRBV11-2
cdr3_aa: CASSLAVARNTEAFF
cdr3_nt: TGTGCCAGCAGCTTAGCGGTGGCACGGAACACTGAAGCTTTCTTT

d_call: TRBD2
j_call: TRBJ2-1
cdr3_length: 16
clone_size: -
v_call: TRBV7-9
cdr3_aa: CASSIKPTRGEQYQFF
cdr3_nt: TGCGCCAGCAGCATAAAGCCGACCCGGGGGGAGCAGTACCAGTTCTTC

d_call: -
j_call: TRBJ1-6
cdr3_length: 14
clone_size: -
v_call: TRBV5-1
cdr3_aa: CASSLSGYNAPLHF
cdr3_nt: TGCGCCAGCAGCTTGAGTGGCTATAATGCACCCCTCCACTTT

d_call: TRBD2
j_call: TRBJ2-1
cdr3_length: 15
clone_size: -
v_call: TRBV2
cdr3_aa: CASSGAGGSNTEAFF
cdr3_nt: TGTGCCAGCAGTGGGGCGGGGGGATCGAACACTGAAGCGTTCTTT

d_call: -
j_call: TRBJ1-1
cdr3_length: 15
clone_size: -
v_call: TRBV19
cdr3_aa: CASSIDSTANTEAFF
cdr3_nt: TGTGCCAGCAGTATAGATAGCACAGCCAACACTGAAGCTTTCTTT

d_call: TRBD1
j_call: TRBJ2-1
cdr3_length: 16
clone_size: -
v_call: TRBV7-8
cdr3_aa: CAGSFHPDGTALAQFF
cdr3_nt: TGTGCCGGCAGCTTTCATCCAGACGGGACAGCCCTTGCCCAGTTCTTC

d_call: -
j_call: TRBJ2-3
cdr3_length: 14
clone_size: -
v_call: TRBV11-3
cdr3_aa: CASSLELTPDMQYF
cdr3_nt: TGTGCCAGCAGCTTAGAGCTGACTCCCGATATGCAGTATTTT

d_call: -
j_call: TRBJ2-7
cdr3_length: 14
clone_size: -
v_call: TRBV29-1
cdr3_aa: CSVELQGEIPEQYF
cdr3_nt: TGCAGCGTTGAGCTACAGGGAGAAATCCCCGAGCAGTACTTC

d_call: -
j_call: TRBJ2-7
cdr3_length: 14
clone_size: -
v_call: TRBV15
cdr3_aa: CASSGTGPWDKQYF
cdr3_nt: TGTGCCAGCAGCGGGACAGGCCCTTGGGATAAGCAGTACTTC

d_call: -
j_call: TRBJ2-2
cdr3_length: 16
clone_size: -
v_call: TRBV7-3
cdr3_aa: CASSISVGGIDTQLFF
cdr3_nt: TGTGCCAGCAGCATCAGCGTAGGCGGGATAGATACGCAGCTGTTTTTT

d_call: -
j_call: TRBJ2-2
cdr3_length: 13
clone_size: once
v_call: TRBV24-1
cdr3_aa: CTTLAGDPGTLFF
cdr3_nt: TGTACCACCTTGGCAGGGGATCCCGGTACGCTGTTTTTT

d_call: TRBD2
j_call: TRBJ2-1
cdr3_length: 12
clone_size: -
v_call: TRBV27
cdr3_aa: CASRSLAGSLSF
cdr3_nt: TGTGCCAGCAGGAGTCTAGCGGGAAGTCTGTCCTTC

d_call: -
j_call: TRBJ2-5
cdr3_length: 14
clone_size: -
v_call: TRBV7-7
cdr3_aa: CSPRIRAWGETQYF
cdr3_nt: TGTTCTCCTAGGATCCGGGCTTGGGGAGAGACCCAGTACTTC

d_call: -
j_call: TRBJ2-2
cdr3_length: 14
clone_size: -
v_call: TRBV7-3
cdr3_aa: CASRVGGDTGKLFF
cdr3_nt: TGTGCCAGCAGGGTAGGGGGAGACACCGGGAAGCTGTTTTTT

d_call: TRBD1
j_call: TRBJ1-4
cdr3_length: 14
clone_size: medium-sized
v_call: TRBV7-8
cdr3_aa: CASSFGQGAEKLFF
cdr3_nt: TGTGCCAGCAGCTTCGGACAGGGAGCGGAAAAACTGTTTTTT

d_call: -
j_call: TRBJ1-1
cdr3_length: 15
clone_size: -
v_call: TRBV7-9
cdr3_aa: CASSLALTEETEAFF
cdr3_nt: TGTGCCAGCAGCTTAGCTCTGACAGAGGAGACCGAAGCTTTCTTT

d_call: -
j_call: TRBJ2-2
cdr3_length: 15
clone_size: few
v_call: TRBV20-1
cdr3_aa: CSARGGTQDTGELFF
cdr3_nt: TGCAGTGCTAGAGGTGGGACCCAAGACACCGGGGAGCTGTTTTTT

d_call: -
j_call: TRBJ1-1
cdr3_length: 15
clone_size: -
v_call: TRBV7-3
cdr3_aa: CASSRSGNGVEDAFF
cdr3_nt: TGTGCCAGCTCAAGATCGGGCAACGGGGTTGAAGACGCTTTCTTT

d_call: -
j_call: TRBJ2-1
cdr3_length: 16
clone_size: -
v_call: TRBV7-7
cdr3_aa: CASSLLGRLDTDAQFF
cdr3_nt: TGTGCCAGCAGCTTACTTGGACGGTTGGACACTGATGCGCAGTTCTTC

d_call: -
j_call: TRBJ2-4
cdr3_length: 15
clone_size: -
v_call: TRBV7-8
cdr3_aa: CASSAESASVGIQYF
cdr3_nt: TGTGCCAGCAGCGCAGAATCGGCGTCTGTTGGCATTCAGTACTTC

d_call: -
j_call: TRBJ1-1
cdr3_length: 15
clone_size: -
v_call: TRBV11-2
cdr3_aa: CASTGTMTGNTEAFF
cdr3_nt: TGTGCCAGCACCGGGACTATGACAGGGAACACTGAAGCTTTCTTT

d_call: TRBD1
j_call: TRBJ1-6
cdr3_length: 14
clone_size: -
v_call: TRBV7-9
cdr3_aa: CASSLDRYNSPLHF
cdr3_nt: TGTGCCAGCAGTTTGGACAGGTACAATTCACCCCTCCACTTT

d_call: -
j_call: TRBJ2-3
cdr3_length: 14
clone_size: -
v_call: TRBV7-9
cdr3_aa: CASSGAGRVGTAYF
cdr3_nt: TGTGCCAGCAGCGGGGCGGGCAGAGTCGGTACGGCGTATTTT

d_call: TRBD1
j_call: TRBJ1-2
cdr3_length: 14
clone_size: many
v_call: TRBV12-3/TRBV12-4
cdr3_aa: CASRTGTGYYGYTF
cdr3_nt: TGTGCCAGCAGAACCGGGACAGGGTACTATGGCTACACCTTC

d_call: -
j_call: TRBJ1-2
cdr3_length: 11
clone_size: -
v_call: TRBV11-3
cdr3_aa: CAISLDLTDTF
cdr3_nt: TGTGCCATCAGCCTAGACCTGACAGACACCTTC

d_call: -
j_call: TRBJ2-5
cdr3_length: 14
clone_size: -
v_call: TRBV9
cdr3_aa: CASSRGGEMETLYF
cdr3_nt: TGTGCCAGCAGCAGAGGCGGCGAGATGGAGACCCTCTACTTC

d_call: TRBD2
j_call: TRBJ2-7
cdr3_length: 15
clone_size: once
v_call: TRBV5-1
cdr3_aa: CASSEVPRGGYEQYF
cdr3_nt: TGCGCCAGCAGTGAGGTCCCCCGGGGGGGCTACGAGCAGTACTTC

d_call: TRBD2
j_call: TRBJ2-1
cdr3_length: 15
clone_size: few
v_call: TRBV6-4
cdr3_aa: CASSVLAGGSDTQFF
cdr3_nt: TGTGCCAGCAGTGTCCTAGCGGGAGGTTCGGATACGCAGTTCTTC

d_call: -
j_call: TRBJ2-3
cdr3_length: 18
clone_size: -
v_call: TRBV7-2
cdr3_aa: CASSFAVRADYGTDTQYF
cdr3_nt: TGTGCCAGCAGTTTTGCAGTGCGCGCCGATTATGGCACAGATACGCAGTATTTT

d_call: -
j_call: TRBJ2-5
cdr3_length: 13
clone_size: -
v_call: TRBV6-6
cdr3_aa: CASRVTGSETQYF
cdr3_nt: TGTGCCAGCAGAGTCACCGGGAGTGAGACCCAGTACTTC

d_call: -
j_call: TRBJ1-2
cdr3_length: 18
clone_size: once
v_call: TRBV5-1
cdr3_aa: CASSASSGTMGPPESYTF
cdr3_nt: TGCGCCAGCAGCGCCTCTAGCGGGACAATGGGCCCTCCGGAGAGCTACACCTTC